Here is one T cell receptor (beta chain) with its context. Its antigen target is currently unknown. No per-base quality is available; no much larger clone lies one base away. These data come from a study of OX40 agonist ivuxolimab in advanced cancers. In terms of the full investigation: The costimulatory receptor OX40 (CD134) was targeted by ivuxolimab, a fully human IgG2 agonistic monoclonal antibody. Intravenous ivuxolimab was administered to patients every 2 weeks at six dose levels: 0.01, 0.1, 0.3, 1.5, 3 and 10 mg/kg. Patients were allowed to have had prior anti-PD-1, anti-PD-L1 or anti-CTLA-4 therapy, and around two fifths of the dose-escalation patients had been treated with checkpoint inhibitors. The monotherapy dose-escalation portion (N of about 57 patients) of the phase I ivuxolimab trial is reported in the paper. In the dose-escalation cohort, around four fifths of patients were male, and the mean age was 60 years with a range of about 20 to 90. Partial responses occurred in three dose-escalation patients, of whom one had hepatocellular carcinoma and two had cutaneous melanoma. The purpose of peripheral TCRbeta sequencing was to test whether ivuxolimab changed TCR sequence diversity and led to clonal T-cell expansion. Of the approximately 50 dose-escalation patients, hepatocellular carcinoma was present in around 20, melanoma in some 15, renal cell carcinoma in 9 and head and neck cancer in 9.

Patients with autoimmune disease history or receiving systemic immunosuppression were excluded from the trial. Peripheral blood for TCR sequencing was drawn from every dose cohort at baseline, at cycle 4 day 1 and at cycle 7 day 1. The samples were taken from a phase I, first-in-human, multicenter, open-label dose-escalation trial of ivuxolimab. Adults with locally advanced or metastatic melanoma, renal cell carcinoma, hepatocellular carcinoma or head and neck squamous cell carcinoma were enrolled in the trial. Before TCR sequencing, CD4+ T cells and CD8+ T cells from peripheral blood were sorted into separate populations. Overall study results and their limits: Low levels of normalized T-cell clonal expansion were also shown by some nonresponding patients. At doses of 0.1 to 3.0 mg/kg, clonal expansion of both CD4+ and CD8+ blood T cells was observed from baseline to week 6. Antigen specificity was not determined for the clonally expanded peripheral T cells. After ivuxolimab, expanded clones were on average more numerous among CD8+ T cells than among CD4+ T cells. Partial responders in the 0.1-3.0 mg/kg groups had among the lowest normalized peripheral clonal expansion, especially among CD8+ T cells.

Genomic DNA was isolated from the sorted cells so that the TCRbeta CDR3 region could be sequenced. The immunoSEQ Assay was used for sequencing of TCRbeta CDR3 regions. The immuneACCESS repertoire file appears here via TCRdb, limited to in-frame rearrangements. These files lack a portion of the clones; in checked studies, under half of the deficit traces to unresolved V genes, and the cause of the others is not known. For this sample there are about 69,000 clones; nearly 90% appear just once. Roughly 10% of the sample lies in the top ten. V is clipped by 4 bases and J by 2 bases, and the sequence between their germline boundaries is 15 bases long. CDR1 and CDR2 were assigned from the germline V gene as SGHVS and FQNEAQ. Taken from cysteine to phenylalanine, the CDR3 has 16 residues. This entry keeps only the CDR3 DNA: 48 bases, framed from base 1.

The sequence was obtained from an adult with an advanced solid tumor such as melanoma, head and neck, liver or kidney cancer. The V and J genes are TRBV7-8 and TRBJ2-1; the D gene is perhaps TRBD1 or TRBD2, as each covers 6 bases. Sequences were derived from CD4+ or CD8+ T cells sorted from blood, sampled in a trial of the OX40 agonist ivuxolimab. The nucleotides are TGTGCCAGCAGCTCAGGGGTGGGACTTACCTACAATGAGCAGTTCTTC. The translation is CASSSGVGLTYNEQFF.